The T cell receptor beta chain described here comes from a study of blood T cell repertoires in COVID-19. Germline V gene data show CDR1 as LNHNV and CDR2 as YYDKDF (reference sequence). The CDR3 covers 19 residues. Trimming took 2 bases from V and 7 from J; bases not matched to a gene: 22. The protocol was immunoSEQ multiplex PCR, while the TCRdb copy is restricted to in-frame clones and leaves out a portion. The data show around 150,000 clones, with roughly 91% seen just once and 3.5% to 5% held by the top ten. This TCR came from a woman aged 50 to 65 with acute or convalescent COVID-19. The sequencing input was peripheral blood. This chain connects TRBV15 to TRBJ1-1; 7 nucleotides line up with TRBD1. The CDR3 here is CATSRRHRRGLLVLHEAFF. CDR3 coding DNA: TGTGCCACCAGCAGACGTCATAGGAGGGGGCTGTTGGTCCTCCATGAAGCTTTCTTT.